This T cell receptor (beta chain) was retrieved from a study of blood T cell repertoires in COVID-19 (dated by TCRdb to about 2020). In the study overall: Samples from collaborators originated in the United States, Italy and Spain and spanned both the acute and convalescent phases of COVID-19. The prospective study material was composed of cDNA or gDNA derived from T cells, B-cell-depleted T cells, or PBMCs. Subjects who had been exposed to COVID-19, were actively infected with it, or had recovered from it provided the deeply sampled blood TCRbeta repertoires that made up the dataset. The repertoires were released in a freely available public database meant as a resource for research on the immune response to SARS-CoV-2. The samples were drawn from two sources: the first 160 participants of the ongoing ImmuneRACE study, and fewer than 1,500 subjects contributed by 6 global collaborators. Sample metadata almost always included a de-identified subject ID, COVID-19 status, age in years and sex. Where available, HLA class I and class II types were obtained from metadata supplied by the sample provider rather than from assay-based typing. Study-wide findings and limitations: The amount of clinical and demographic metadata varied by source and participant and was provided uncurated.

Whole blood was collected in K2EDTA tubes by collaborating institutions according to the institutions' own protocols. For TCRbeta analysis, collaborator samples were shipped as frozen whole blood, as isolated PBMCs, or as DNA extracted from either sample type. About this clone: The target of this receptor is not known. No qualities accompany the bases; no much larger clone lies one base away.

Inclusive of the bounding cysteine and phenylalanine, the CDR3 is 14 residues long. Solely the CDR3 DNA is kept, with 42 bases framed from the first base. CDR1 and CDR2, per the germline V gene, are SNHLY and FYNNEI. V lost 7 bases and J lost 7 bases, and the count of bases not matched to a germline gene is 7. TCRbeta CDR3 regions were amplified from genomic DNA by means of the immunoSEQ Assay, a bias-controlled multiplex PCR. On the study's bioinformatics: Within the assay, amplification of reference gene primers was used to estimate how many nucleated cells each sample contained. Sequence reads were collapsed and filtered to measure the absolute abundance of every unique TCRbeta CDR3 rearrangement. For each sample, productive Simpson clonality was calculated as the square root of Simpson's diversity index over productive rearrangements. TCRdb provides this immuneACCESS table in a form limited to in-frame rearrangements. Some clones are lacking; in checked studies, under half of them reflect an unresolved V gene, and why the rest are absent is not known. V, J and clone size reflect that table, while D and trimming were determined from the DNA. The sample table lists 60,000 to 75,000 clones, more than 65% of them with a count of one. 4.5% to 7% of the sample lies in the top ten.

The sequence is built from TRBV2 and TRBJ1-4, and 9 junction bases match TRBD1. The receptor was isolated from an older woman with acute or convalescent COVID-19. Sequencing input: peripheral blood. The CDR3 region has the sequence CASNPGQGSEKLFF. The base sequence is TGTGCCAGCAATCCGGGACAGGGTTCTGAAAAACTGTTTTTT.